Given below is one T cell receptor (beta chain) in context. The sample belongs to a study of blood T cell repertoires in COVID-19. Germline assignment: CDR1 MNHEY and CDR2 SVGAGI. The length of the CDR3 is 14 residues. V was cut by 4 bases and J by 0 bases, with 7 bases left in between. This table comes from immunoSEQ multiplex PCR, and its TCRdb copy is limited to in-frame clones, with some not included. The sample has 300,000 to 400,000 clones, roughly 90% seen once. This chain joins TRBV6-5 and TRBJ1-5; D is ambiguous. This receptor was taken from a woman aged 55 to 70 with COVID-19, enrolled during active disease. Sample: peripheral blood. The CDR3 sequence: CASSSGYSNQPQHF. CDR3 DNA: TGTGCCAGCAGTTCAGGATATAGCAATCAGCCCCAGCATTTT.